Described below is a single T cell receptor (beta chain) sequence and its context. The antigen is not known. The repertoire was sequenced with immunoSEQ multiplex PCR; TCRdb's copy has only in-frame clones and lacks some. The sample includes approximately 70,000 clones, 65% to 85% seen only once; the top ten take about 15%. The data were taken from a study of radiotherapy plus CTLA-4 blockade in lung cancer. The overall study: With roughly 30% of patients having disease control, objective responses were seen in roughly 18%. Notes on the study in general: Early shifts in blood T cell clones, with interferon-beta, reportedly predicted response best. After radiotherapy and ipilimumab, tumor-derived clones expanded in peripheral blood.

Per the germline V gene, CDR1 is MDHEN and CDR2 is SYDVKM. J gave up 5 bases and V 2 bases, and 6 bases lay outside the gene matches. This CDR3 spans 16 amino acids. The V gene is TRBV28, the J gene TRBJ1-1; 12 bases are shared with TRBD1. This receptor was obtained from a human donor with non-small cell lung cancer whose response to radiotherapy plus ipilimumab could not be evaluated. Some clones in this sample may be carry-over from other donors' samples. Sample: peripheral blood, taken from a patient treated with radiotherapy plus ipilimumab. The CDR3 DNA is TGTGCCAGCAGTTTAGGGGGACAGGGGGCACATACTGAAGCTTTCTTT. Translation: CASSLGGQGAHTEAFF.